Below, 23 T cell receptor beta chains from the same sample are listed, as sequenced in a study of T cells in Graves' hyperthyroidism and ophthalmopathy. What was amplified from RNA transcripts were TCR beta CDR3 regions. A first-round RT-PCR of the TCR CDR3 used the HTBI primer set. MiXCR was run by TCRdb on the multiplex PCR reads, yielding one entry per CDR3 protein. The sample shows approximately 610,000 distinct CDR3 sequences, 15% to 20% of them seen only once. The sample comprised blood. These receptor sequences come from a woman aged 18-30 years with Graves' hyperthyroidism.

In the case of this clonotype: A much larger clone is a single base away; this may be a read error. The J gene is TRBJ2-5, the V gene TRBV12-3 or TRBV12-4; 11 bases line up with TRBD2. The CDR3 runs 15 residues. In DNA form, the CDR3 reads TGTGCCAGCAGTCCCACCCTAGCGGGGGGAGAGACCCAGCACTTC. This codes for CASSPTLAGGETQHF.

This clonotype came up many times. The genes are TRBV27 and TRBJ2-5; possibly TRBD2 for D (6 bases). Germline lookup yields CDR1 MNHEY and CDR2 SMNVEV (reference sequence). Trimming removed 6 bases at V and 1 base at J, with 15 bases between. CDR3 length equals 15 residues. The CDR3 here is CASSPRTTLQETQYF. DNA for the CDR3: TGTGCCAGCAGCCCTCGGACTACCCTCCAAGAGACCCAGTACTTC.

The chain has TRBV29-1 and TRBJ1-2, with D unclear. From germline, CDR1 is SQVTM and CDR2 ANQGSEA. This CDR3 contains 16 residues. V was pared by 7 bases and J by 3 bases, with 24 bases between. CDR3 DNA sequence: TGCAGCGCACGCTCCTCTTTAGGGAATTGGGACTATGGCTACACCTTC. Protein sequence: CSARSSLGNWDYGYTF.

This clonotype was counted many times. The rearrangement links TRBV6-2 or TRBV6-3 to TRBJ1-6, with D hard to call. This CDR3 is built from 17 residues. Trimming cost V 2 bases and J 0 bases, with 11 bases left between them. Germline V CDR1 and CDR2: MNHEY, SVGEGT. CDR3 coding DNA: TGTGCCAGCAGTTACGACTTAACCAGCTCCTATAATTCACCCCTCCACTTT. Its translation is CASSYDLTSSYNSPLHF.

The genes are TRBV2 and TRBJ2-6; weak D call: TRBD1 (5 bases). Trimming shortened V by 4 bases and J by 0 bases, and 7 bases separated the two germline ends. From germline, CDR1 is SNHLY and CDR2 FYNNEI. The CDR3 has 15 amino acids. The CDR3 DNA reads as TGTGCCAGCAGTGGACAGATCTCTGGGGCCAACGTCCTGACTTTC. This gives the protein CASSGQISGANVLTF.

This clonotype came up many times. The chain has TRBV5-1 and TRBJ2-1, with 11 positions matching TRBD2. The V gene end was trimmed by 3 bases and the J gene end by 5 bases; junction bases not matched to a gene: 16. The CDR3 sequence is 19 residues long. Per the germline V gene, CDR1 is SGHRS and CDR2 is YFSETQ. CDR3 amino acids: CASSSPPSGGRNGHNEQFF. The CDR3 coding sequence is TGCGCCAGCAGCTCCCCGCCTAGCGGGGGGCGTAACGGACACAATGAGCAGTTCTTC.

The gene calls are TRBV6-6 and TRBJ1-2; the D gene is possibly TRBD1 (6 bases). This CDR3 contains 17 residues. V lost 2 bases and J lost 0, with 16 bases in between. Germline values: CDR1 MNHNY, CDR2 SVGAGI (reference sequence). CDR3 coding DNA: TGTGCCAGCAGTTACCTCCACCTGGGGGGCTCTAACTATGGCTACACCTTC. Protein sequence: CASSYLHLGGSNYGYTF.

The V and J genes are TRBV6-1 and TRBJ2-2; 8 nucleotides match TRBD1. CDR1 is MNHNS, CDR2 SASEGT, per germline. The CDR3 consists of 16 residues. J gave up 1 base and V 5 bases, and 6 bases lay outside the gene matches. For the CDR3, the DNA is TGTGCCAGCAGTCGACAGGGGCTATGGAACACCGGGGAGCTGTTTTTT. Its protein product is CASSRQGLWNTGELFF.

The genes are TRBV19 and TRBJ2-2, with D uncertain. The CDR3 loop spans 13 amino acids. Germline V gene sequence: CDR1 LNHDA, CDR2 SQIVND (reference sequence). Trimming removed 3 bases at V and 3 bases at J, with 5 bases between. The CDR3 DNA follows: TGTGCCAGTAGTATCGCGGACACCGGGGAGCTGTTTTTT. Its protein product is CASSIADTGELFF.

This clonotype was counted ten times or more. The rearrangement links TRBV12-3 or TRBV12-4 to TRBJ2-3; 11 bases are shared with TRBD2. This CDR3 region has 14 residues. V dropped 8 bases and J dropped 1; count of bases not matched to a gene: 2. CDR3 amino acids: CASLSGGGTDTQYF. In DNA, the CDR3 is TGTGCCAGCCTTAGCGGGGGGGGCACAGATACGCAGTATTTT.

On this clonotype itself: A much bigger clone sits one base away, suggesting this may be a read error. This chain joins TRBV7-2 and TRBJ2-1; TRBD2 agrees at 13 bases. V gave up 5 bases and J gave up 8 bases; unmatched junction bases: 3. The CDR3 has 14 residues. Looked up from germline, CDR1 is SGHTA and CDR2 is FQGNSA. In DNA, the CDR3 is TGTGCCAGCAGCGGGACTAGCGGGACCCATGAGCAGTTCTTC. Protein product: CASSGTSGTHEQFF.

This clonotype was observed at least ten times. This chain joins TRBV6-1 and TRBJ2-3; 9 nucleotides agree with TRBD2. The CDR3 is made up of 17 amino acids. V lost 11 bases, J lost 3 bases, and 18 bases stayed unmatched. Germline CDR1 reads MNHNS; CDR2 reads SASEGT. The CDR3 sequence is CAASRGAGLALTDTQYF. As DNA, the CDR3 is TGTGCCGCCAGCCGTGGGGCAGGACTAGCGCTAACAGATACGCAGTATTTT.

The rearrangement uses TRBV15 and TRBJ1-4; a weak D match, TRBD1 (6 bases). Germline lookup yields CDR1 LNHNV and CDR2 YYDKDF (reference sequence). Trimming pared 3 bases from V and 0 bases from J, leaving 11 bases between. The length of the CDR3 is 16 residues. CDR3 nucleotide sequence: TGTGCCACCAGCAGGGACAGTAGTTCAACTAATGAAAAACTGTTTTTT. Protein sequence: CATSRDSSSTNEKLFF.

Notes on this clonotype: It may be a read error: a sequence one base away is much more abundant. The gene calls are TRBV28 and TRBJ1-4; D gene unclear. Germline V gene lookup returns CDR1 MDHEN and CDR2 SYDVKM. The V end lost 5 bases, the J end lost 8 bases, and 18 bases lay between the germline ends. The CDR3 has 15 residues. The CDR3 bases are TGTGCCAGCAGTCCAAGTGCGGGGAGCGGGGAAAAACTGTTTTTT. It codes for CASSPSAGSGEKLFF.

This clonotype has only a few counts. The chain links TRBV20-1 to TRBJ1-4; D gene ambiguous. Germline V lookup: CDR1 DFQATT, CDR2 SNEGSKA (reference sequence). V was trimmed by 1 base and J by 0 bases, leaving 3 bases between them. The CDR3 extends over 13 amino acids. CDR3 in amino acids: CSARGTTNEKLFF. CDR3 nucleotide sequence: TGCAGTGCTAGAGGAACAACTAATGAAAAACTGTTTTTT.

As for this clonotype: This clone may be a read error of a much larger clone one base away. This chain uses TRBV29-1 with TRBJ1-1; D is unclear. Germline CDR1 is SQVTM and CDR2 is ANQGSEA. V dropped 3 bases and J dropped 4 bases, with 12 bases sitting between them. CDR3 length: 13 residues. CDR3 nucleotide sequence: TGCAGCGTTGATAGGCAGAAAAGCACTGAAGCTTTCTTT. Translated, it gives CSVDRQKSTEAFF.

This clonotype showed up many times. This chain uses TRBV2 with TRBJ2-5; TRBD1 matches 8 bases. Unmatched junction bases numbered 5, after V lost 5 bases and J lost 9 bases. The CDR3 is made up of 12 amino acids. Germline V gene sequence: CDR1 SNHLY, CDR2 FYNNEI. The CDR3 is CASSSDREPQYF. The CDR3 bases are TGTGCCAGCAGTTCGGACAGGGAACCCCAGTACTTC.

This clonotype was picked up a small number of times. This chain links TRBV20-1 with TRBJ2-7; possible D gene TRBD2, 6 bases. Trimming pared 3 bases from V and 0 bases from J, leaving 12 bases between. CDR1 is DFQATT, CDR2 SNEGSKA, per germline (reference sequence). This CDR3 has 14 residues. CDR3 protein: CSAREGVSSYEQYF. The CDR3 nucleotides read TGCAGTGCTAGGGAGGGAGTAAGCTCCTACGAGCAGTACTTC.

Notes on this clonotype: An end of the junction differs from the germline gene, which may be a read error. The V and J genes are TRBV29-1 and TRBJ1-2; no clear D gene. Germline CDR1 reads SQVTM; CDR2 reads ANQGSEA. The CDR3 length is 13 residues. CDR3 sequence: CNVEDRVRFGYTF. CDR3 nucleotides: TGCAACGTTGAAGATAGGGTTCGATTTGGCTACACCTTC.

This clonotype was seen more than once but under ten times. The V gene is TRBV7-8, the J gene TRBJ1-2, with D possibly TRBD1 on 6 matching bases. V lost 5 bases to trimming and J lost 7 bases, with 23 bases between them. The CDR3 sequence is 16 residues long. Germline V gives CDR1 SGHVS, CDR2 FQNEAQ. For the CDR3, the DNA is TGTGCCAGCAGCCAAAGCGGGGGACAAATCGCCGCTGGCTACACCTTC. As protein: CASSQSGGQIAAGYTF. Using reference TRBV7-8 and TRBJ1-2 for the parts outside the CDR3, the full variable domain is GAGVSQSPRYKVAKRGQDVALRCDPISGHVSLFWYQQALGQGPEFLTYFQNEAQLDKSGLPSDRFFAERPEGSVSTLKIQRTQQEDSAVYLCASSQSGGQIAAGYTFGSGTRLTVV.

CDR3 DNA: TGTGCCAGCAGCGTTGCGGGGGGGCCGAATGAGCAGTTCTTC. Amino acid sequence: CASSVAGGPNEQFF. V gene TRBV9 combines with J gene TRBJ2-1; TRBD2 agrees at 9 bases. Germline CDR1 and CDR2: SGDLS and YYNGEE. The CDR3 spans 14 residues. V shed 2 bases, J shed 7 bases, and the junction held 4 bases outside the gene matches.

The chain links TRBV20-1 to TRBJ2-1; D is undetermined. Germline CDR1 and CDR2: DFQATT and SNEGSKA (reference sequence). The CDR3 contains 13 residues. Trimming shortened V by 0 bases and J by 10 bases, and 13 bases separated the two germline ends. The chain's CDR3 is CSARDLLGNEQFF. In DNA form, the CDR3 reads TGCAGTGCTAGAGATCTCCTGGGAAACGAGCAGTTCTTC.

This clonotype was detected ten times or more. CDR3: CASSYGRGTEQYF. CDR3 in DNA: TGTGCCAGCAGTTATGGCAGGGGCACCGAGCAGTACTTC. The gene calls are TRBV27 and TRBJ2-7, with D tentatively TRBD1 (6 bases). CDR1 is MNHEY and CDR2 is SMNVEV in the germline V gene (reference sequence). This CDR3 contains 13 residues. V lost 4 bases and J lost 6, with 13 bases in between.